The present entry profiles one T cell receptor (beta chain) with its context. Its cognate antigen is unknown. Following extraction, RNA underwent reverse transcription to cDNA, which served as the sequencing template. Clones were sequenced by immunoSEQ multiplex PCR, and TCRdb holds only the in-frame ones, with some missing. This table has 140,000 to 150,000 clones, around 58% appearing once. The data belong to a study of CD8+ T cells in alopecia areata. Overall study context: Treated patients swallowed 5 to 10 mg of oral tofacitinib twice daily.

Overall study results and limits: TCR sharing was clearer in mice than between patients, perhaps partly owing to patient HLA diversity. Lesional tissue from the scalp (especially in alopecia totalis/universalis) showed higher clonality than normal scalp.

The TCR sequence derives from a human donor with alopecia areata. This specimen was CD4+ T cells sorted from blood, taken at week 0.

CDR3 loop: CASRPALGTSGGPGFF. CDR3 nucleotide sequence: TGTGCCAGCAGACCGGCTTTAGGGACTAGCGGGGGCCCCGGATTCTTC. The chain employs TRBV2 and TRBJ2-1, with 14 bases fitting TRBD2. This CDR3 region has 16 residues. Trimming removed 6 bases from V and 16 bases from J; junction bases left unmatched: 17. Germline V gene data show CDR1 as SNHLY and CDR2 as FYNNEI.